The clone carrying this T cell receptor (beta chain) was counted only a few times. Its target is not known. This sample stems from a study of T-cell reconstitution after alpha-beta-depleted transplantation in children. General study findings and limits: Elevated TCRbeta diversity at day 60 was traced, in some patients, to surviving recipient T cells and thymic progenitors. At one year after transplant, newly produced T cells mostly accounted for T-cell counts and diversity. At around two months after transplant, the alpha-beta T cells were reportedly derived from several hundred expanded clones that came from non-depleted graft cells.

The V gene's germline CDR1 is DFQATT and CDR2 SNEGSKA (reference sequence). Trimming shortened V by 3 bases and J by 4 bases, and 16 bases separated the two germline ends. The CDR3 covers 14 residues. Preparation of the TCRbeta library was carried out with unique molecular identifiers. TCRdb fed the PCR reads into MiXCR, producing one record per CDR3 protein. The table lists about 900,000 distinct CDR3 sequences, 25% to 35% of them singletons. This TCR was recovered from a boy in the first two years of life who had a stem cell transplant for SCID, so the T cells may come from the graft donor. The sample in question was PBMCs, mostly from graft donor cells, obtained 360 days after TCRalphabeta/CD19-depleted stem cell transplant. The V call is TRBV20-1, the J call TRBJ2-7, with D perhaps being TRBD1 or TRBD2 (6 bases each). The CDR3 protein is CSASKGGPLYEQYF. CDR3 nucleotide sequence: TGCAGTGCTAGTAAAGGGGGGCCTTTGTACGAGCAGTACTTC.